The 9 T cell receptor beta chains in this list originate from one sample, sequenced in a study of cytomegalovirus exposure and HLA in healthy donors. PCR amplification relied on 60 Vbeta primers (plus 13 Jbeta primers). The repertoire was sequenced with immunoSEQ multiplex PCR; TCRdb's copy has only in-frame clones and lacks some. The sample yields fewer than 250,000 clones, about 76% seen once. The sequencing sample was made of PBMCs. The receptors were gathered from a male donor in good health and CMV-seropositive.

This clone showed up just a few times. Here the CDR3 reads CASSLYSSGTVLNEKLFF. The CDR3 DNA is TGTGCCAGCAGCTTGTACTCATCAGGAACGGTCCTTAATGAAAAACTGTTTTTT. V gene TRBV11-2 combines with J gene TRBJ1-4; D ambiguous. The CDR3 loop spans 18 amino acids. Germline CDR1 and CDR2: SGHAT and FQNNGV. The germline V and J ends were trimmed by 3 bases and 4 bases, with 21 bases remaining between them.

This clone was seen more than once but under ten times. The chain uses TRBV7-8 and TRBJ1-2; 9 bases fit TRBD1. Germline loops: CDR1 SGHVS, CDR2 FQNEAQ. The length of the CDR3 is 13 residues. The J segment lost 4 bases and the V segment lost 10 bases, leaving 7 bases of the junction unmatched. The CDR3 nucleotides are TGTGCCATCTCGACAGGGGGTCCCTATGGCTACACCTTC. As protein: CAISTGGPYGYTF.

The chain has TRBV14 and TRBJ1-3; perhaps TRBD1 as D (6 bases). The germline V gene has CDR1 SGHDN and CDR2 FVKESK. V lost 4 bases, J lost 0 bases, and 22 bases lay in between. CDR3 length equals 19 residues. The CDR3 DNA reads TGTGCCAGCAGCCGTTGGCAAGTGCACCTGGGGGCCTCTGGAAACACCATATATTTT. This translates into CASSRWQVHLGASGNTIYF.

V usage is TRBV5-8 and J usage is TRBJ2-6, with D possibly matching TRBD1 (5 bases). CDR3 size: 15 residues. The germline CDR1 and CDR2 sequences are SGHTS and YDEGEE. V was cut by 3 bases and J by 2 bases, with 9 bases left in between. This CDR3 is CASSWGVAGANVLTF. CDR3 nucleotides: TGTGCCAGCAGCTGGGGCGTCGCTGGGGCCAACGTCCTGACTTTC.

The gene calls are TRBV6-1 and TRBJ2-7; 9 nucleotides align to TRBD1. V lost 5 bases to trimming and J lost 3 bases; unmatched junction nucleotides: 8. The CDR3 is made up of 15 amino acids. Germline V lookup: CDR1 MNHNS, CDR2 SASEGT. The CDR3 sequence is CASSRGGQGIYEQYF. The CDR3 DNA is TGTGCCAGCAGTAGAGGGGGACAGGGTATCTACGAGCAGTACTTC.

The V call is TRBV11-3, the J call TRBJ2-7; D is uncertain. In germline, CDR1 is SGHNT, CDR2 YENEEA. The CDR3 is 14 amino acids. V was shortened by 0 bases and J by 3 bases, with 9 bases between the two germline ends. CDR3 loop: CASSLDPGNYEQYF. Here the CDR3 DNA reads TGTGCCAGCAGCTTAGATCCTGGCAACTACGAGCAGTACTTC.

The V gene is TRBV30, the J gene TRBJ2-7; 9 nucleotides match TRBD1. From germline, CDR1 is GTSNPN and CDR2 SVGIG (reference sequence). The junction had 3 bases not matched to a gene; V was cut back by 3 bases and J by 0 bases. CDR3 length: 14 amino acids. Here the CDR3 reads CAWRGDRDSYEQYF. The CDR3 region has the DNA TGTGCCTGGAGGGGGGACAGGGACTCCTACGAGCAGTACTTC.

This clone has a handful of counts. The genes are TRBV28 and TRBJ1-1; 9 positions agree with TRBD1. The CDR3 runs 14 residues. V trimming: 4 bases; J trimming: 7 bases; junction bases outside the gene matches: 7. Germline CDR1 is MDHEN and CDR2 is SYDVKM. CDR3 loop: CASSSPDRGVEAFF. The CDR3 DNA is TGTGCCAGCAGTTCGCCGGACAGGGGAGTTGAAGCTTTCTTT.

The CDR3: CASSFPGSYEQYF. In DNA, the CDR3 is TGTGCCAGCAGCTTCCCAGGCTCCTACGAGCAGTACTTC. J is TRBJ2-7 and V is TRBV7-2; D gene uncertain. The germline CDR1 and CDR2 sequences are SGHTA and FQGNSA. V lost 3 bases to trimming and J lost 0 bases, with 6 bases between them. The CDR3 consists of 13 residues.